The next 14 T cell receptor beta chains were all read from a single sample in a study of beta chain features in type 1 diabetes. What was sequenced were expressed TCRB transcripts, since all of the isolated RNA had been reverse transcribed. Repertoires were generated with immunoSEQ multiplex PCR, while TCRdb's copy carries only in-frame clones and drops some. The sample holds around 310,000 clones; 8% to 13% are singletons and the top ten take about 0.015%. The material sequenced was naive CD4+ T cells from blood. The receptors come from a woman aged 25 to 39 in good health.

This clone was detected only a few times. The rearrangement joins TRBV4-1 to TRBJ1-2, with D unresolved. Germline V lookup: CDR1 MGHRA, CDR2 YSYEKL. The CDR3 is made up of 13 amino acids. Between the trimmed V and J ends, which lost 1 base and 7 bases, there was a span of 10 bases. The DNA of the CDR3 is TGCGCCAGCAGCCAAGGAAGGAGTCCTGGCTACACCTTC. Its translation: CASSQGRSPGYTF.

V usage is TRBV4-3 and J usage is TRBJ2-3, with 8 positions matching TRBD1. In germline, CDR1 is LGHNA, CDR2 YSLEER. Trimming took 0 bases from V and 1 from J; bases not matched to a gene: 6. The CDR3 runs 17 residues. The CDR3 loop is CASSQDGTGGGTDTQYF. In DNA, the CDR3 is TGCGCCAGCAGCCAAGATGGGACAGGAGGGGGCACAGATACGCAGTATTTT.

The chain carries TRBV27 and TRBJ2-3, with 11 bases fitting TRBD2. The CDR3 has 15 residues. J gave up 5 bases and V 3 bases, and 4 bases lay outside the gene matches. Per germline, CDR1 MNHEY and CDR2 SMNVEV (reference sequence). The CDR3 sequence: CASSFSGRAGDTQYF. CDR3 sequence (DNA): TGTGCCAGCAGTTTTAGCGGGAGGGCGGGAGATACGCAGTATTTT.

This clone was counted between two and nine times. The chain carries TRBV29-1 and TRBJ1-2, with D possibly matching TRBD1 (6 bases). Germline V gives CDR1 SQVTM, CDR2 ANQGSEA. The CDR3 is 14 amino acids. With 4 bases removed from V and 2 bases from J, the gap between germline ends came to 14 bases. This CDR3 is CSVGGQRLNYGYTF. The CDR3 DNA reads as TGCAGCGTTGGAGGACAGAGACTGAACTATGGCTACACCTTC.

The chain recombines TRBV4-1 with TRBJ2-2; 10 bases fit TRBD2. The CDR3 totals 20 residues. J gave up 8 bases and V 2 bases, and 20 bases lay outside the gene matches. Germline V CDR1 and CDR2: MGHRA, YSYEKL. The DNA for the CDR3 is TGCGCCAGCAGCCAAAGGGAAGGCGTTGGTAGCGGGAGGCCAGGGGGGGAGCTGTTTTTT. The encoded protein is CASSQREGVGSGRPGGELFF.

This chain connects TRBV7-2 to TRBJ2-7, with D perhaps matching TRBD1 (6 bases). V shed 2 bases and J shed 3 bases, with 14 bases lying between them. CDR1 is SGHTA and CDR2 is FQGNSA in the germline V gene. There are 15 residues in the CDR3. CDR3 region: CASSLKAGASYEQYF. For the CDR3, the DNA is TGTGCCAGCAGCTTAAAAGCAGGGGCGAGCTACGAGCAGTACTTC.

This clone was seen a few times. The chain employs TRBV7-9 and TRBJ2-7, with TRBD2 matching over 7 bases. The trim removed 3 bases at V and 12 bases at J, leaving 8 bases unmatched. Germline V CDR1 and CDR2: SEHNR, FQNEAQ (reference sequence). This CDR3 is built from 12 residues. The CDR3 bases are TGTGCCAGCAGCTTCGAGGGCGGGGGTTTGTACTTC. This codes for CASSFEGGGLYF.

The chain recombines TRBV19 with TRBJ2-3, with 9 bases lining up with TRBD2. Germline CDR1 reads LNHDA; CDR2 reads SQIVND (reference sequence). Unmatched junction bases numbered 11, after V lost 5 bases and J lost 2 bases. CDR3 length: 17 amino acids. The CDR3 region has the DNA TGTGCCAGTAGTCCCCCCCGTGCGGGAGGGTCCACAGATACGCAGTATTTT. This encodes CASSPPRAGGSTDTQYF.

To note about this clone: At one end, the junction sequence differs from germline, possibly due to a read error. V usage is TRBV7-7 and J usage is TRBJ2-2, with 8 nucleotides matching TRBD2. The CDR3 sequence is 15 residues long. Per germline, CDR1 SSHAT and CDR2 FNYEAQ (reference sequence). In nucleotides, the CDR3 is TGTGCTAGCAGCCGGACTAGCACGAACACCGGGGAGCTGTTTTTT. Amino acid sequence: CASSRTSTNTGELFF.

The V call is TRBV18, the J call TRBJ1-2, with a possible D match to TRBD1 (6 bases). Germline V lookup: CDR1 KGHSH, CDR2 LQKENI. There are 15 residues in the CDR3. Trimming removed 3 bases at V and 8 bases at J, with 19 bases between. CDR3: CASSPPAKGTSGYTF. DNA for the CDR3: TGTGCCAGCTCACCTCCAGCCAAAGGGACATCCGGCTACACCTTC.

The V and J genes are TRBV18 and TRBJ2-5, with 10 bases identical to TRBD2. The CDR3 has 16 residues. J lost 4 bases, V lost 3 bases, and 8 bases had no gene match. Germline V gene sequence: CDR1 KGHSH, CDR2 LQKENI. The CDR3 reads CASSPIASGSPETQYF. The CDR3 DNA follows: TGTGCCAGCTCACCGATCGCTAGCGGGAGTCCAGAGACCCAGTACTTC. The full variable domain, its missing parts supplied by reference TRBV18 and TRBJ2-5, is NAGVMQNPRHLVRRRGQEARLRCSPMKGHSHVYWYRQLPEEGLKFMVYLQKENIIDESGMPKERFSAEFPKEGPSILRIQQVVRGDSAAYFCASSPIASGSPETQYFGPGTRLLVL.

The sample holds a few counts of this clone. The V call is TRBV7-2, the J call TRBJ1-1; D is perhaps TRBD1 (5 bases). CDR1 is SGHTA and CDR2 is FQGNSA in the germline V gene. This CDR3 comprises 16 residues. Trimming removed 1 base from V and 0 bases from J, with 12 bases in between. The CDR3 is CASSLDGGGVNTEAFF. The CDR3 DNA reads TGTGCCAGCAGCTTAGATGGCGGGGGGGTGAACACTGAAGCTTTCTTT. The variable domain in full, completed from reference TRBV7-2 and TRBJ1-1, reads GAGVSQSPSNKVTEKGKDVELRCDPISGHTALYWYRQSLGQGLEFLIYFQGNSAPDKSGLPSDRFSAERTGGSVSTLTIQRTQQEDSAVYLCASSLDGGGVNTEAFFGQGTRLTVV.

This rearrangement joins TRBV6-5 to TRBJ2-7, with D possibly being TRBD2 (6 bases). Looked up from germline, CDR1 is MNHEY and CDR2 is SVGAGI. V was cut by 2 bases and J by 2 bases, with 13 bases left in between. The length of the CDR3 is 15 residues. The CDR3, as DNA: TGTGCCAGCAGTTACGACCGTAGCGGCCCCTACGAGCAGTACTTC. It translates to CASSYDRSGPYEQYF.

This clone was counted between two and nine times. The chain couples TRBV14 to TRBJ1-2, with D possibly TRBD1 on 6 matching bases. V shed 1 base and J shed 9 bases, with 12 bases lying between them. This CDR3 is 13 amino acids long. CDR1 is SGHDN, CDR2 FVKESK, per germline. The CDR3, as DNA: TGTGCCAGCAGCCAAGCGGGGGGCAGAAGCTACACCTTC. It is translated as CASSQAGGRSYTF. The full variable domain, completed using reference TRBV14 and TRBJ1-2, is EAGVTQFPSHSVIEKGQTVTLRCDPISGHDNLYWYRRVMGKEIKFLLHFVKESKQDESGMPNNRFLAERTGGTYSTLKVQPAELEDSGVYFCASSQAGGRSYTFGSGTRLTVV.